This TCR beta chain is drawn from a study of T-cell reconstitution after alpha-beta-depleted transplantation in children. Study-level points and caveats: Where alpha-beta T cells came from about two months after transplant was reportedly several hundred expanded graft clones. Recipient T cells and thymic progenitors that survived were the source of the high TCRbeta diversity seen at day 60 in some patients. At one year after transplant, newly produced T cells mostly accounted for T-cell counts and diversity.

There are 15 residues in the CDR3. The V segment lost 7 bases and the J segment 7 bases; nucleotides outside the gene matches: 11. Looked up from germline, CDR1 is MNHEY and CDR2 is SVGEGT. This clonotype was recorded at least ten times. Its specificity is unknown. Unique molecular identifiers tagged the TCRbeta library. TCRdb reprocessed the PCR reads with MiXCR, giving one entry per CDR3 protein. The sample has approximately 31,000 distinct CDR3 sequences, about 6% seen once. The clonotype was recovered from a child under two years old who had a stem cell transplant for acute myeloid leukemia, so the T cells may come from the graft donor. The chain recombines TRBV6-2 or TRBV6-3 with TRBJ2-1; the match to TRBD2 covers 9 bases. The material sequenced was peripheral blood, taken 60 days after TCRalphabeta/CD19-depleted stem cell transplant. CDR3 loop: CASNLWRGGRNEQFF. The DNA for the CDR3 is TGTGCCAGCAATCTCTGGCGGGGGGGCCGGAATGAGCAGTTCTTC.